These 2 T cell receptor beta chains originate from one sample sequenced in a study of beta chain features in type 1 diabetes. Every isolated RNA sample was fully reverse transcribed, so sequencing captured expressed TCRB transcripts. Assay: immunoSEQ multiplex PCR; the TCRdb copy retains only in-frame clones and omits some. Seen here are just over 450,000 clones, about 32% observed once, and the top ten hold 0.05% to 0.065%. The sequencing input was naive CD4+ T cells from blood. Receptors originate from a man between 18 and 29 years old in good health.

The J gene is TRBJ1-1, the V gene TRBV29-1; D is ambiguous. The CDR3 is 11 amino acids. Deletions cut 7 bases from V and 5 bases from J, with 11 bases between. Germline V CDR1 and CDR2: SQVTM, ANQGSEA. For the CDR3, the DNA is TGCAGCGGCCATCACGGGACTGAAGCTTTCTTT. It translates to CSGHHGTEAFF.

A note on this clone: At the DNA level, this CDR3 is encoded by other sequences in the same sample as well. This chain links TRBV30 with TRBJ1-5; D is undetermined. Germline V gene sequence: CDR1 GTSNPN, CDR2 SVGIG (reference sequence). CDR3 length: 13 amino acids. With 3 bases removed from V and 0 bases from J, the gap between germline ends came to 6 bases. The CDR3 DNA follows: TGTGCCTGGAGCCCCTATAGCAATCAGCCCCAGCATTTT. Protein: CAWSPYSNQPQHF.